This TCR beta chain is from a study of OX40 agonist ivuxolimab in advanced cancers. Study background: Participants averaged approximately 65 years of age (range about 23 to 90) and were less than 85% male.

The CDR3 is made up of 17 amino acids. Germline CDR1 is MNHGY and CDR2 is SVAAGI. V was pared by 5 bases and J by 4 bases, with 11 bases of the junction left unmatched. Comment on this clone: Its antigen is unidentified.

Generated by immunoSEQ multiplex PCR, the TCRdb table keeps only in-frame clones and is missing some. Here the sample spans more than 30,000 clones, approximately 89% being singletons. Study conclusions and caveats: Partial responders receiving 0.1-3.0 mg/kg showed among the lowest clonal expansion.

The J gene is TRBJ2-1, the V gene TRBV6-9; 10 bases map to TRBD1. Sequenced material: CD4+ or CD8+ T cells sorted from blood, taken in a trial of the OX40 agonist ivuxolimab. The clonotype originates from an adult with an advanced solid tumor such as melanoma, head and neck, liver or kidney cancer. In DNA, the CDR3 is TGTGCCAGCAGTACGGACAGGGGGTCTTCTTCATACAATGAGCAGTTCTTC. Translation gives CASSTDRGSSSYNEQFF.